A selection of T cell receptor beta chains follows, all from one sample in a study of early T cells in non-severe SARS-CoV-2 infection. TCRdb analysed the 5' RACE reads with MiXCR anew, one entry per CDR3 protein. The sample yields some 80,000 distinct CDR3 sequences, around 13% seen once. Sequencing input: whole blood. These receptor sequences come from an adult who was a healthcare worker with PCR-confirmed SARS-CoV-2 infection or an uninfected control (not recorded which). CDR3s include the opening cysteine and the closing phenylalanine or tryptophan. Each record gives: CDR3 length, clone size, J gene, D gene, V gene, CDR3 DNA, CDR3 protein. A D gene is named only where the DNA matches it firmly. Rows give clone size only sometimes, using once, few, many, or a class for an expanded clone.

12,many,TRBJ2-7,TRBD2,TRBV18,TGTGCCAGCTCACCCACTAGCGGGGAGCAGTACTTC,CASSPTSGEQYF
15,many,TRBJ2-2,TRBD1,TRBV5-1,TGCGCCAGCAGCTCCCGGGACAGCCTCACCGGGGAGCTGTTTTTT,CASSSRDSLTGELFF
17,many,TRBJ1-5,TRBD1,TRBV7-2,TGTGCCAGCAGCTTACGCCACCAGGGGGCGAGCAATCAGCCCCAGCATTTT,CASSLRHQGASNQPQHF
14,few,TRBJ1-1,NA,TRBV4-3,TGCGCCAGCAGCCAAGAAGGCCCGAACACTGAAGCTTTCTTT,CASSQEGPNTEAFF
15,many,TRBJ2-2,TRBD2,TRBV12-3/TRBV12-4,TGTGCCAGCAGTTTAGGCCTAGCGGGCACCGGGGAGCTGTTTTTT,CASSLGLAGTGELFF
13,few,TRBJ2-1,NA,TRBV7-3,TGTGCCAGCAGCTTAACTAGGCACAATGAGCAGTTCTTC,CASSLTRHNEQFF
13,few,TRBJ2-5,NA,TRBV7-2,TGTGCCAGCAGCTTTGAGGGGGAAGAGACCCAGTACTTC,CASSFEGEETQYF
13,NA,TRBJ2-7,TRBD2,TRBV28,TGTGCCAGCAGTTTTCCCAGGGAGGGCGAGCAGTACTTC,CASSFPREGEQYF
15,few,TRBJ2-6,NA,TRBV11-2,TGTGCCAGCAGCGAAGGCGTTGGGGGGGCCAACGTCCTGACTTTC,CASSEGVGGANVLTF
16,NA,TRBJ2-1,TRBD2,TRBV11-2,TGTGCCAGCAGCTACAGACTAGCGGGGGTTTACAATGAGCAGTTCTTC,CASSYRLAGVYNEQFF
14,few,TRBJ2-3,NA,TRBV7-9,TGTGCCAGCAGCTTAGCGCAAGCAACAGATACGCAGTATTTT,CASSLAQATDTQYF
11,NA,TRBJ2-2,NA,TRBV28,TGTGCCACCGCGAGCTACGGGGAGCTGTTTTTT,CATASYGELFF
16,NA,TRBJ1-1,TRBD1,TRBV10-3,TGTGCCATCAGATCAACCTCGACAGGGGCGGACACTGAAGCTTTCTTT,CAIRSTSTGADTEAFF
16,many,TRBJ1-3,TRBD1,TRBV5-5,TGTGCCAGCAAACGGACAGGGGCGAGCTCTGGAAACACCATATATTTT,CASKRTGASSGNTIYF
17,many,TRBJ1-6,NA,TRBV6-1,TGTGCCAGCGGGGGGGTGACTAGAGGGCAGGGTGATTCACCCCTCCACTTT,CASGGVTRGQGDSPLHF
18,many,TRBJ2-3,TRBD2,TRBV7-8,TGTGCCAGCAGGAGACTAGCGGGGGCCCTTTCTAGCACAGATACGCAGTATTTT,CASRRLAGALSSTDTQYF
13,many,TRBJ1-2,TRBD1,TRBV11-2,TGTGCCAGCAGCCAGGGACAGCAGTATGGCTACACCTTC,CASSQGQQYGYTF
16,few,TRBJ1-5,TRBD1,TRBV12-3/TRBV12-4,TGTGCCAGCAGTTTAGGGACAGGGAATCCCAATCAGCCCCAGCATTTT,CASSLGTGNPNQPQHF
14,few,TRBJ2-7,NA,TRBV27,TGTGCCAGCAGTTTACCTGGTGGTAGTGGCGAGCAGTACTTC,CASSLPGGSGEQYF
16,NA,TRBJ2-2,NA,TRBV6-5,TGTGCCAGCAGTTACTCAGGTCACCCGAACACCGGGGAGCTGTTTTTT,CASSYSGHPNTGELFF
15,many,TRBJ2-7,NA,TRBV20-1,TGCAGTGCTAGAGATAGTTGGCAGGGGCGGTACGAGCAGTACTTC,CSARDSWQGRYEQYF
15,NA,TRBJ2-7,TRBD2,TRBV20-1,TGCAGTGCTAGACTAGCGGGGGGAACAACCTACGAGCAGTACTTC,CSARLAGGTTYEQYF
14,many,TRBJ1-4,NA,TRBV7-9,TGTGCCAGCAGCGAACAGGCCCCTCAGGGAGGACTGTTTTTT,CASSEQAPQGGLFF